This TCR beta chain was captured in a study of shared clonotypes between healthy human individuals. Study-wide findings and caveats: The represented genetic and exposure-history diversity was limited by the small number of donors. Naive subsets tended to show greater estimated richness than memory subsets.

In the original processing: Junction-only sequences without quality scores came from ImmunoSEQ, so filtering differed. Using immunoSEQ multiplex PCR, the repertoire was profiled, and TCRdb retains in-frame clones only, with some absent. For V, J and clone size, that table is used; D and trimming come from the DNA. Among over 1.4 million clones listed, roughly 96% were seen once. Comments on this clone: Its antigen is not known.

The origin of this receptor is a man aged 30-40 years in good health. The sample consisted of naive CD4+ T cells sorted from blood. Sample subset: CD45RA+ positively selected.

The CDR3, as DNA: TGTGCCAGCAGCGACAGAGTTGGCTCTGGAAACACCATATATTTT. Residues: CASSDRVGSGNTIYF. This chain connects TRBV7-2 to TRBJ1-3; a possible D gene is TRBD1 (5 bases). The CDR3 extends over 15 amino acids. Germline V lookup: CDR1 SGHTA, CDR2 FQGNSA. Trimming removed 5 bases at V and 0 bases at J, with 11 bases between.